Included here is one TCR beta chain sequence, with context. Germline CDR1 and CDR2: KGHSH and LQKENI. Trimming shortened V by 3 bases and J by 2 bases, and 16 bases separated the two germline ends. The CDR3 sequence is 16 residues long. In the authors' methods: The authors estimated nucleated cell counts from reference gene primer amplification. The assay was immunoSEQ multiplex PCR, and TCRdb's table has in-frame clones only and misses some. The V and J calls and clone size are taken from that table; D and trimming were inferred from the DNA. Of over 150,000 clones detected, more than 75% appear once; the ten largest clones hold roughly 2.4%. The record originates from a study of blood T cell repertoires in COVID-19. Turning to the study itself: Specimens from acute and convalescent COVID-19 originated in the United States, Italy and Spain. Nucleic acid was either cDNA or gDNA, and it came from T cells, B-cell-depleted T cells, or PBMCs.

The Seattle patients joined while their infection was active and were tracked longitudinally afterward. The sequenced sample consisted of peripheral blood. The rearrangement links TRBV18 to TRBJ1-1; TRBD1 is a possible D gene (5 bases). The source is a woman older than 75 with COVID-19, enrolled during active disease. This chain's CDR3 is CASSPGGSGTNTEAFF. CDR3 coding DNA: TGTGCCAGCTCACCCGGCGGGTCAGGGACTAACACTGAAGCTTTCTTT.